The T cell receptor (beta chain) described here comes from a study of T-cell memory formation after mild COVID-19. Study-wide results and limits: Contracting clones from day 15 to 85 had balanced CD4/CD8; later expanders favoured CD4+. Memory from before infection featured some responding clones, which suggests cross-reactive memory joined.

To note about this clonotype: The antigen remains undetermined.

One entry per CDR3 protein, called by TCRdb with MiXCR from the 5' RACE reads. Here the sample spans fewer than 600,000 distinct CDR3 sequences, about 20% being singletons. Germline CDR1 is LNHNV and CDR2 is YYDKDF (reference sequence). This CDR3 is built from 14 residues. J lost 4 bases, V lost 8 bases, and 7 bases had no gene match. The chain combines TRBV15 with TRBJ2-3, with TRBD2 matching over 9 bases. This TCR came from an adult woman who had mild COVID-19 (a few samples of this study predate the infection). Cell type and time point are not known. Sequenced sample: PBMCs or a T cell subset sorted from them (not recorded which). The CDR3 bases are TGTGCCACCGAGCCGGGACTAGCTGCAGATACGCAGTATTTT. Translating gives CATEPGLAADTQYF.